This record covers a single T cell receptor (beta chain). The clone's antigen remains unknown. The sample holds no much larger clone one base away, and base qualities are not on file. The sample is drawn from a study of blood T cells in healthy people across ages (dated by TCRdb to between 2014 and 2017). Background for the entire study: In model experiments, template switching captured roughly one uniquely barcoded TCR beta cDNA molecule for every two T cells. Using deep sequencing normalized with unique cDNA molecular identifiers, the study measured how TCR beta repertoire diversity changes with age. The donors were split into four age groups: young (average 16 years), middle-aged (nearly 40), aged (roughly 68) and long-lived (approximately 80). To avoid experimental bias, donors of different ages were spread randomly across the sequencing lanes. The study analyzed two additional independent replicas of 1 million unique cDNA reads from the same blood draw for two donors, one aged 18 to 29 and one aged 80 or older.

The approximately 41 donors, aged about 6 to 95 years, were systemically healthy Caucasian individuals from Russia. Roughly 10 milliliters of peripheral blood were collected from each donor into EDTA-treated Vacutainer tubes. Ficoll-Paque density-gradient centrifugation was used to isolate PBMCs, with at least 7 million per sample. Total RNA was extracted from PBMCs with Trizol reagent, with at least 5.5 micrograms obtained per sample. The percentages of naive CD45RAhigh/CD27high T cells were determined by flow cytometry on a PBMC aliquot from every donor. The library was obtained by 5' RACE. Reads for this sample came from an Illumina HiSeq 2500. A second PCR of about 6 to 12 cycles was run with a J-beta primer mix and a sample-barcoded 5' primer. A template-switch 5' adaptor carrying 12 random nucleotides introduced a unique molecular identifier onto each TCR beta cDNA molecule. At least 3 million CDR3-containing paired-end reads were obtained from each sample. First-strand cDNA synthesis was performed from all RNA using the Mint cDNA synthesis kit, with priming by a TRBC-specific oligonucleotide. Following uracil-DNA glycosylase treatment, all cDNA underwent a first 18-cycle PCR with the universal primers M1SS and BC2_uni_R. Per the authors' processing: Normalization of each sample was performed by random selection of 1 million high-quality reads, each carrying a distinct molecular identifier. Reads sharing molecular identifiers were discarded rather than binned into consensus sequences. MiTCR, run with a Q25 quality threshold and the strictest error-elimination algorithm, handled CDR3 identification, clonotype clustering and error correction. A nonparametric unseen species model with Euler transformation was used to estimate lower-bound total TCR beta diversity. TCRdb reanalyzed the raw reads on its own, using fastp at Q25 for trimming and MiXCR for clone calling, and kept in-frame beta chains. Here each entry gathers all rows of one CDR3 protein and keeps the most common genes and DNA. In this record, the V and J calls reflect TCRdb's handling and not the investigators' own analysis. Present in this sample are 710,000 or so distinct CDR3 sequences, around a fifth of which were seen just once. The ten largest account for roughly 22% of the sample.

The full study reports these points: A strong correlation was found between observed TCR beta diversity and the percentage of naive T cells measured by flow cytometry. Since profiling was done on bulk unsorted PBMCs, naive and antigen-experienced compartments could not be conclusively compared. Compared with the aged group, the long-lived group had more naive CD4+ T cells, fewer expanded clones and increased TCR diversity, suggesting age selection. The CMV infection status of donors was not known, potentially confounding age-related changes in expanded clonotypes. Estimates of total diversity from one million sequenced T cells were regarded as lower bounds and underestimates. Observed TCR beta diversity per million T cells fell roughly linearly with age, and a significant reduction was already apparent by age around 40.

Including the terminal cysteine and phenylalanine, the CDR3 comprises 14 residues. CDR3 DNA is the only sequence kept; it has 42 bases, read in frame from the first base. Taken from the germline V gene, the CDR1 and CDR2 loops are SGHDN and FVKESK. V ends up 3 bases short and J 1 base short, with an unmatched junction base count of 2. The sample taken for sequencing was blood. The V gene is TRBV14 and the J gene is TRBJ1-1; 7 middle bases align to TRBD1. The origin of this receptor is a man between 65 and 85 years old in good health. The DNA reads TGTGCCAGCAGCCAGAGGACAGGGAACACTGAAGCTTTCTTT. This yields the protein CASSQRTGNTEAFF. The full variable domain, completed from the reference TRBV14 and TRBJ1-1 proteins outside the CDR3, reads EAGVTQFPSHSVIEKGQTVTLRCDPISGHDNLYWYRRVMGKEIKFLLHFVKESKQDESGMPNNRFLAERTGGTYSTLKVQPAELEDSGVYFCASSQRTGNTEAFFGQGTRLTVV.